This T cell receptor beta chain was found in a study of blood T cell repertoires in COVID-19 (dated by TCRdb to 2020 to 2022). General notes on the study: Samples from collaborators originated in the United States, Italy and Spain and spanned both the acute and convalescent phases of COVID-19. Nearly every sample came with metadata listing a de-identified subject ID, COVID-19 status, age in years and sex. Samples were obtained from the ongoing ImmuneRACE study (first 160 participants) and from 1,000 to 1,500 subjects provided by 6 global collaborators. Where HLA class I and class II types were available, the types were taken from metadata supplied by the sample provider, not from assay-based typing. The dataset comprised deeply sampled blood TCRbeta repertoires from subjects exposed to, actively infected with, or recovered from COVID-19. The repertoires were made available in a free public database intended to serve as a resource for research on the immune response to SARS-CoV-2. The material from the prospective study consisted of cDNA or gDNA derived from T cells, B-cell-depleted T cells, or PBMCs.

Its CDR3 holds 16 amino acids, cysteine through phenylalanine. Only the CDR3 region is kept as DNA, spanning 48 bases read in frame from base 1. CDR1 and CDR2 (LGHNA, YSLEER) derive from the germline V gene. Trimmed from V: 1 base; trimmed from J: 8 bases; junction bases lacking a gene match: 9. This clone was seen more than once but under ten times. Its antigen remains undetermined. No base-level quality is on record; no much larger clone is a single base apart. The research as a whole found: How much clinical and demographic metadata was included differed by source and by participant, and the metadata was provided uncurated.

Collaborating institutions collected whole blood in K2EDTA tubes following their own protocols. Collaborator samples were shipped for TCRbeta analysis as frozen whole blood, isolated PBMCs, or DNA extracted from either sample type. The immunoSEQ Assay, a bias-controlled multiplex PCR, was used to amplify TCRbeta CDR3 regions from genomic DNA. The authors' pipeline ran thus. The number of nucleated cells in each sample was estimated by amplification of reference gene primers within the assay. To quantify the absolute abundance of each unique TCRbeta CDR3 rearrangement, sequence reads were collapsed and filtered. Productive Simpson clonality was computed per sample as the square root of Simpson's diversity index over productive rearrangements. This is the immuneACCESS table as TCRdb keeps it, with only in-frame sequences that have V and J called. A part of the clones is gone; compared with another copy, unresolved V genes explain less than half, and the rest is unexplained. The D gene and trimming were derived from the DNA, and the V and J assignments and clone size from that table. Across this sample there are about 200,000 clones, with approximately 78% seen only once. About 9.4% of the sample comes from the top ten.

The TCR was taken from an elderly woman with acute or convalescent COVID-19. Recombination joined TRBV4-3 with TRBJ2-1, with TRBD2 identical over 9 junction bases. Sequencing used peripheral blood. CDR3 reads: CASSQGLSGGLYEQFF. The DNA sequence is TGCGCCAGCAGCCAAGGACTTAGCGGGGGATTGTATGAGCAGTTCTTC.